The 21 T cell receptor beta chains below were found in one sample sequenced in a study of read filtering for tumor transcriptome and immune sequencing. The library was built from roughly 400 ng RNA with molecular barcoded adaptors for alpha/delta and beta/gamma chains. TCRdb fed the reads into MiXCR, producing one record per CDR3 protein. The sample shows 100,000 to 150,000 distinct CDR3 sequences, around 13% of them seen only once. The sequenced material came from a population of CD138-negative cells sorted from bone marrow. These receptors originate from a donor aged 40 or older with multiple myeloma.

A few counts support this clonotype. V gene TRBV6-2 or TRBV6-3 combines with J gene TRBJ2-6; D call uncertain. The CDR3 is 16 residues long. The germline V and J ends were trimmed by 0 bases and 0 bases, with 6 bases remaining between them. Per the germline V gene, CDR1 is MNHEY and CDR2 is SVGEGT. CDR3 coding DNA: TGTGCCAGCAGTTACTCAAGGTCCTCTGGGGCCAACGTCCTGACTTTC. Protein: CASSYSRSSGANVLTF.

There are a few counts of this clonotype. A much larger clone lies one base from this, so it may be a read error. This rearrangement joins TRBV29-1 to TRBJ2-3; 9 positions match TRBD2. The V segment lost 5 bases and the J segment 10 bases; nucleotides outside the gene matches: 13. CDR1 is SQVTM and CDR2 is ANQGSEA in the germline V gene. The CDR3 covers 14 residues. The CDR3 nucleotides read TGCAGCGTTAGGGCTAGCGGGATAGGGGATGCGCAGTATTTT. It codes for CSVRASGIGDAQYF.

This clonotype was counted ten times or more. In DNA form, the CDR3 reads TGTGCCAGCAGTCCGTTAACTACAGGGTCCCACGAGCAGTACTTC. It codes for CASSPLTTGSHEQYF. The rearrangement uses TRBV6-5 and TRBJ2-7, with D possibly TRBD1 on 6 matching bases. V was pared by 5 bases and J by 5 bases, with 19 bases between. The CDR3 length is 15 residues. Germline V lookup: CDR1 MNHEY, CDR2 SVGAGI.

V and J are TRBV7-6 and TRBJ1-1; 9 nucleotides match TRBD1. In germline, CDR1 is SGHVS, CDR2 FNYEAQ. The length of the CDR3 is 14 residues. The V and J ends lost 5 bases and 5 bases, in that order; junction bases with no gene match: 6. The CDR3 spells CASSARDRATEAFF. The CDR3 coding sequence is TGTGCCAGCAGCGCCCGGGACAGGGCGACTGAAGCTTTCTTT.

The table lists this clonotype with many counts. The chain combines TRBV6-4 with TRBJ2-2; D is possibly TRBD2 (6 bases). This CDR3 has 15 amino acids. CDR1 and CDR2 (germline): MRHNA, SNTAGT. V gave up 5 bases and J gave up 3 bases, with 13 bases separating them. The CDR3 nucleotides read TGTGCCAGCAGTCCGGAGGGTCCCTACACCGGGGAGCTGTTTTTT. This codes for CASSPEGPYTGELFF.

This clonotype was picked up many times. V gene TRBV27 combines with J gene TRBJ2-1; 12 nucleotides line up with TRBD2. Germline values: CDR1 MNHEY, CDR2 SMNVEV (reference sequence). With 2 bases clipped from V and 4 bases from J, the junction kept 9 bases outside the gene matches. The CDR3 has 18 amino acids. The CDR3 bases are TGTGCCAGCAGTTTACAGTTCCTAGCGGGAGGGTGGTACAATGAGCAGTTCTTC. Amino acids: CASSLQFLAGGWYNEQFF.

This clonotype was counted many times. V usage is TRBV10-1 and J usage is TRBJ2-3; the match to TRBD2 covers 11 bases. CDR1 is WNHNN, CDR2 SYGVQD, per germline (reference sequence). The CDR3 runs 15 residues. J lost 5 bases, V lost 2 bases, and 3 bases had no gene match. Here the CDR3 DNA reads TGCGCCAGCAGTGAGACTCTAGCGGGAGGAGATACGCAGTATTTT. This translates into CASSETLAGGDTQYF.

This clonotype showed up many times. The chain recombines TRBV4-1 with TRBJ2-5; D might be TRBD1 (5 bases). The CDR3 is 13 amino acids. Germline CDR1 and CDR2: MGHRA and YSYEKL. V was trimmed by 1 base and J by 3 bases, leaving 6 bases between them. The CDR3 DNA reads TGCGCCAGCAGCCAAGGGGGCGAAGAGACCCAGTACTTC. It specifies CASSQGGEETQYF.

Here the CDR3 DNA reads TGTGCCAGCAGCTTAGCGTGGAGGGCAGGGCACCCCTCTGGGGCCAACGTCCTGACTTTC. As protein: CASSLAWRAGHPSGANVLTF. The chain employs TRBV7-9 and TRBJ2-6; tentatively, D is TRBD2 (6 bases). The CDR3 is 20 residues long. Trimming left V 0 bases short and J 0 bases short, with 18 bases between. Germline CDR1 is SEHNR and CDR2 is FQNEAQ (reference sequence).

This clonotype was recorded at least ten times. V usage is TRBV7-9 and J usage is TRBJ1-1; a weak D match, TRBD1 (5 bases). The germline V gene encodes CDR1 SEHNR and CDR2 FQNEAQ (reference sequence). There are 12 residues in the CDR3. V lost 6 bases to trimming and J lost 6 bases, with 11 bases between them. The CDR3 protein is CASRGQYSEAFF. For the CDR3, the DNA is TGTGCCAGCAGGGGGCAGTACTCTGAAGCTTTCTTT.

This clonotype turned up a few times. The chain combines TRBV24-1 with TRBJ2-7; 8 nucleotides align to TRBD1. This CDR3 region has 17 residues. Germline V gene data show CDR1 as KGHDR and CDR2 as SFDVKD. Unmatched junction bases numbered 18, after V lost 8 bases and J lost 4 bases. Here the CDR3 reads CATTASLASGGWYEQYF. CDR3 in DNA: TGTGCCACCACCGCTAGTCTAGCGTCAGGGGGCTGGTACGAGCAGTACTTC.

This clonotype was detected ten times or more. The rearrangement uses TRBV28 and TRBJ2-1; TRBD2 aligns across 9 bases. Trimming cost V 8 bases and J 8 bases; bases outside gene matches: 13. Germline V gene sequence: CDR1 MDHEN, CDR2 SYDVKM. The CDR3 runs 15 residues. The CDR3, as DNA: TGTGCCAGCTTATTTAAGGGACTAGCAGTCGATGAGCAGTTCTTC. This codes for CASLFKGLAVDEQFF. Full variable domain (outside the CDR3, taken from reference TRBV28 and TRBJ2-1): DVKVTQSSRYLVKRTGEKVFLECVQDMDHENMFWYRQDPGLGLRLIYFSYDVKMKEKGDIPEGYSVSREKKERFSLILESASTNQTSMYLCASLFKGLAVDEQFFGPGTRLTVL.

Regarding this clonotype: This may be a read error, as it is one base from a much larger clone. The chain is built from TRBV27 and TRBJ1-1; 7 bases line up with TRBD1. CDR1 is MNHEY, CDR2 SMNVEV, per germline (reference sequence). The CDR3 totals 14 residues. With 6 bases clipped from V and 4 bases from J, the junction kept 8 bases outside the gene matches. This CDR3 reads CASRPQDRTTEAFF. CDR3 nucleotide sequence: TGTGCCAGCAGGCCTCAGGACAGGACCACTGAAGCTTTCTTT.

There are a few counts of this clonotype. V and J are TRBV7-9 and TRBJ2-2; 10 bases map to TRBD1. Trimming cost V 4 bases and J 8 bases; bases outside gene matches: 13. The CDR3 is 17 residues long. CDR1 is SEHNR and CDR2 is FQNEAQ in the germline V gene (reference sequence). This CDR3 reads CASSSPRGQGRGGELFF. For the CDR3, the DNA is TGTGCCAGCAGCTCGCCCCGGGGACAGGGGAGAGGAGGGGAGCTGTTTTTT.

In its sample, this clonotype was seen many times. The chain uses TRBV7-3 and TRBJ2-7; TRBD2 matches 10 bases. CDR1 and CDR2 (germline): SGHTA, FQGTGA. J lost 2 bases, V lost 5 bases, and 12 bases had no gene match. CDR3 length: 17 residues. CDR3 bases: TGTGCCAGCAGCCAGCAGTCGGGGACTAGCGTTACCTACGAGCAGTACTTC. Residues: CASSQQSGTSVTYEQYF.

This clonotype was found many times. This chain joins TRBV20-1 and TRBJ2-3; a weak D match, TRBD1 (5 bases). The germline gives CDR1 DFQATT, CDR2 SNEGSKA (reference sequence). The V end was cut by 5 bases, the J end by 0 bases, with 9 bases between. The CDR3 has 13 residues. CDR3 bases: TGCAGTGCTCCCCGACAGAGCACAGATACGCAGTATTTT. Its protein is CSAPRQSTDTQYF.

This clonotype has ten or more counts. The J gene is TRBJ2-1, the V gene TRBV7-8, with D possibly TRBD1 on 6 matching bases. V lost 1 base and J 9 bases, leaving 13 bases between the germline ends. Germline CDR1 is SGHVS and CDR2 is FQNEAQ. This CDR3 comprises 14 residues. CDR3 residues: CASSLDPGVSEQFF. CDR3 nucleotides: TGTGCCAGCAGCTTAGATCCAGGGGTGAGTGAGCAGTTCTTC. Drawing the rest from reference TRBV7-8 and TRBJ2-1, the complete variable domain is GAGVSQSPRYKVAKRGQDVALRCDPISGHVSLFWYQQALGQGPEFLTYFQNEAQLDKSGLPSDRFFAERPEGSVSTLKIQRTQQEDSAVYLCASSLDPGVSEQFFGPGTRLTVL.

This chain uses TRBV15 with TRBJ2-3; TRBD2 matches at 10 bases. The V gene's germline CDR1 is LNHNV and CDR2 YYDKDF (reference sequence). The CDR3 extends over 16 amino acids. Trimming took 4 bases from V and 7 from J; bases not matched to a gene: 11. The CDR3 is CATSTLTSGCLNTQYF. Written as DNA, the CDR3 is TGTGCCACCAGCACACTGACTAGCGGGTGCTTAAATACGCAGTATTTT.

This clonotype has just a few counts. The chain employs TRBV7-6 and TRBJ2-5, with unresolved D. CDR1 SGHVS and CDR2 FNYEAQ come from the germline V gene. V lost 5 bases, J lost 7 bases, and 11 bases lay in between. This CDR3 is 12 amino acids long. The DNA for the CDR3 is TGTGCCAGCAGCCTCTCCGATGGGACCCAGTACTTC. The encoded protein is CASSLSDGTQYF.

This clonotype was recorded many times. The chain uses TRBV7-9 and TRBJ2-2; D unresolved. Germline CDR1 SEHNR, CDR2 FQNEAQ (reference sequence). V was shortened by 4 bases and J by 5 bases, with 14 bases between the two germline ends. This CDR3 spans 15 amino acids. The chain's CDR3 is CASSYPNPPTGELFF. DNA for the CDR3: TGTGCCAGCAGCTATCCTAACCCTCCGACCGGGGAGCTGTTTTTT.

This clonotype was observed at least ten times. The chain joins TRBV7-2 to TRBJ2-1, with D possibly being TRBD2 (5 bases). Trimming removed 6 bases at V and 6 bases at J, with 9 bases between. Germline CDR1 reads SGHTA; CDR2 reads FQGNSA. This CDR3 is built from 12 residues. CDR3 in DNA: TGTGCCAGCAGTGGCACTAGCAATGAGCAGTTCTTC. Translation: CASSGTSNEQFF.